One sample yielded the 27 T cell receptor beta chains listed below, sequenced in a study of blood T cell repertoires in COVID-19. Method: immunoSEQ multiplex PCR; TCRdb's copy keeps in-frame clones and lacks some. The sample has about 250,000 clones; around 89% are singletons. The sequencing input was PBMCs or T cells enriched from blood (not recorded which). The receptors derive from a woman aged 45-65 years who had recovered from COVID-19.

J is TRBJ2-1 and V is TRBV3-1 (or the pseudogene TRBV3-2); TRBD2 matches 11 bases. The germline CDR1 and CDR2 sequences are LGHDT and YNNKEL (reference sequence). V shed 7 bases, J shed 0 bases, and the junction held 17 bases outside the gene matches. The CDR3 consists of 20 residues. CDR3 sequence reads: CASTGFELAGDFSSYNEQFF. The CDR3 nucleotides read TGTGCCAGCACCGGATTCGAACTAGCGGGGGACTTTAGCTCCTACAATGAGCAGTTCTTC.

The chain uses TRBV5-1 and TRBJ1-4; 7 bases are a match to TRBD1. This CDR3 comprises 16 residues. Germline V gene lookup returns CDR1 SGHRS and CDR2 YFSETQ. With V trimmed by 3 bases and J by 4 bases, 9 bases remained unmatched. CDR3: CASSYTPGQINEKLFF. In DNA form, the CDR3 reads TGCGCCAGCAGCTATACACCGGGACAGATTAATGAAAAACTGTTTTTT.

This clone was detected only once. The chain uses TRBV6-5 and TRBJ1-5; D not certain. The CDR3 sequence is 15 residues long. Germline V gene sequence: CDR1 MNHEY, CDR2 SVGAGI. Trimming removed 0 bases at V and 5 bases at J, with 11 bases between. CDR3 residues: CASSYSIYGDQPQHF. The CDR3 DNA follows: TGTGCCAGCAGTTACTCGATATACGGAGATCAGCCCCAGCATTTT.

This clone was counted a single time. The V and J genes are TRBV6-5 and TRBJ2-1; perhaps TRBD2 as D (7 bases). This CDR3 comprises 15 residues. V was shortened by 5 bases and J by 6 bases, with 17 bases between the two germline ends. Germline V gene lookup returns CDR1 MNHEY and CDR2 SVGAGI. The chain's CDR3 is CASSPGAGASNEQFF. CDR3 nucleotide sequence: TGTGCCAGCAGTCCTGGGGCGGGGGCGAGCAATGAGCAGTTCTTC.

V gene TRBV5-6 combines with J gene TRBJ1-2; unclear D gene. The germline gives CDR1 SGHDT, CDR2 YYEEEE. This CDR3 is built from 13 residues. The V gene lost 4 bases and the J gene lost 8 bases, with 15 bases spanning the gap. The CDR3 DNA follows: TGTGCCAGCAGCATGGGTCGCCCGGGGGGCTACACCTTC. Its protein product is CASSMGRPGGYTF.

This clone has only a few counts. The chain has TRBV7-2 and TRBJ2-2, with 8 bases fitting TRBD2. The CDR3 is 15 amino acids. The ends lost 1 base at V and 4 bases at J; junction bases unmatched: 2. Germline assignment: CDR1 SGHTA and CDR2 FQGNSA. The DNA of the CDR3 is TGTGCCAGCAGCTTAGTCGGGAGGGGCACCGGGGAGCTGTTTTTT. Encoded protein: CASSLVGRGTGELFF. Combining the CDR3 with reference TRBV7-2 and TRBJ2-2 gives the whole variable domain GAGVSQSPSNKVTEKGKDVELRCDPISGHTALYWYRQSLGQGLEFLIYFQGNSAPDKSGLPSDRFSAERTGGSVSTLTIQRTQQEDSAVYLCASSLVGRGTGELFFGEGSRLTVL.

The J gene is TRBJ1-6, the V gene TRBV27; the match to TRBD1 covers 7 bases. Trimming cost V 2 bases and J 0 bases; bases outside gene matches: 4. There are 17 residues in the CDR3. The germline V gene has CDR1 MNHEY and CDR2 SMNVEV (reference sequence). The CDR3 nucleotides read TGTGCCAGCAGTTTAGAGGGGGCTCTCTCCTATAATTCACCCCTCCACTTT. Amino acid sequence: CASSLEGALSYNSPLHF.

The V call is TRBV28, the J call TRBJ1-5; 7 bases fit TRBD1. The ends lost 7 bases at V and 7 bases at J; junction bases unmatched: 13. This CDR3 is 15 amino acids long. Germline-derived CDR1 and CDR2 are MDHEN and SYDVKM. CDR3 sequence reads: CASTLLKGAEQPQHF. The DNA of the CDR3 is TGTGCCAGCACACTCCTAAAGGGGGCCGAACAGCCCCAGCATTTT.

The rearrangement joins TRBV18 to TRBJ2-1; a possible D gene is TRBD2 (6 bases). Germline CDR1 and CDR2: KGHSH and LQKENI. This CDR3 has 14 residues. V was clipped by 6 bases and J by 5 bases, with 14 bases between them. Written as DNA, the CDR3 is TGTGCCAGCTCCCGGGACGGGAGAAACAATGAGCAGTTCTTC. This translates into CASSRDGRNNEQFF.

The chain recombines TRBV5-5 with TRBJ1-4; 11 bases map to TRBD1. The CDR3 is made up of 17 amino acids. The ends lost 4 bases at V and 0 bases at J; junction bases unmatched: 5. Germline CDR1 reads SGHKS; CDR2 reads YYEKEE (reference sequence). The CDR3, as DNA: TGTGCCAGCAGCGCGCCGGGACAGGGGGCAACTAATGAAAAACTGTTTTTT. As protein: CASSAPGQGATNEKLFF.

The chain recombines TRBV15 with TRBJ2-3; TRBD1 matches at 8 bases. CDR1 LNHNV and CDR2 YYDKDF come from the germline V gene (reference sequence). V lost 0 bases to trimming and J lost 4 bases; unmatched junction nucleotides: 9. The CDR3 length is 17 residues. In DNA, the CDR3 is TGTGCCACCAGCAGAGATTACGGCCAGGGGGCCGCAGATACGCAGTATTTT. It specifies CATSRDYGQGAADTQYF. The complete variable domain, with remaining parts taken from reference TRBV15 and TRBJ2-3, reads DAMVIQNPRYQVTQFGKPVTLSCSQTLNHNVMYWYQQKSSQAPKLLFHYYDKDFNNEADTPDNFQSRRPNTSFCFLDIRSPGLGDTAMYLCATSRDYGQGAADTQYFGPGTRLTVL.

CDR3 residues: CASSPRRVGTEAFF. The CDR3 DNA sequence: TGCGCCAGCAGCCCTAGGAGGGTAGGTACTGAAGCTTTCTTT. V is TRBV5-1 and J is TRBJ1-1; D unclear. CDR1 is SGHRS and CDR2 is YFSETQ in the germline V gene. The CDR3 runs 14 residues. The V end was cut by 4 bases, the J end by 5 bases, with 15 bases between. Supplemented by reference TRBV5-1 and TRBJ1-1, the full variable domain reads KAGVTQTPRYLIKTRGQQVTLSCSPISGHRSVSWYQQTPGQGLQFLFEYFSETQRNKGNFPGRFSGRQFSNSRSEMNVSTLELGDSALYLCASSPRRVGTEAFFGQGTRLTVV.

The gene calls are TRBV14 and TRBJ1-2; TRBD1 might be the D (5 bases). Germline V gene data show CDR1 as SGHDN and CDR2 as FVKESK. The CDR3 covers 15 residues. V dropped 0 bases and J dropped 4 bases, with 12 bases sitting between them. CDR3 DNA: TGTGCCAGCAGCCAAGATTGGGGCGGCACCTATGGCTACACCTTC. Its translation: CASSQDWGGTYGYTF.

In DNA, the CDR3 is TGTGCCAGCAGTGCCGGGGAACTGAGCTACACCTTC. This codes for CASSAGELSYTF. V is TRBV2 and J is TRBJ1-2; no clear D gene. Looked up from germline, CDR1 is SNHLY and CDR2 is FYNNEI. The CDR3 is 12 residues long. V lost 4 bases and J lost 9, with 12 bases in between.

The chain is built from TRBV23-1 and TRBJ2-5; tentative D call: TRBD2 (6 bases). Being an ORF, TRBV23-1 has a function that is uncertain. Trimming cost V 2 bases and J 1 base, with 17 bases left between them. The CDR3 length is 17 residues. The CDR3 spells CASSQPRPWDFQETQYF. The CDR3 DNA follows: TGCGCCAGCAGTCAACCTCGCCCCTGGGACTTCCAAGAGACCCAGTACTTC.

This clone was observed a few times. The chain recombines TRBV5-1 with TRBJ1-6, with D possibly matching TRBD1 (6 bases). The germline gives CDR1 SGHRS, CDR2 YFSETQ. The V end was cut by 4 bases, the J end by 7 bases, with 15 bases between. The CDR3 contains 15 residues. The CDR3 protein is CASSRGQSGNSPLHF. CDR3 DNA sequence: TGCGCCAGCAGCAGAGGACAGTCGGGGAATTCACCCCTCCACTTT.

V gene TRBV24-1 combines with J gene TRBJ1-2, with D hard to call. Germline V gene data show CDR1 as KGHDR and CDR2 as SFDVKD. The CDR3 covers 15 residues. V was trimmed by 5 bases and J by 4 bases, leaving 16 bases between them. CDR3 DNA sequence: TGTGCCACCAGTGGTGGAGTAAGTACGGGCTATGGCTACACCTTC. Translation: CATSGGVSTGYGYTF.

The CDR3 DNA reads TGCGCCAGCAGTGGATGGGGACTAGCGGGAGGGAACAATGAGCAGTTCTTC. This gives the protein CASSGWGLAGGNNEQFF. This chain links TRBV10-2 with TRBJ2-1, with 16 bases matching TRBD2. The J segment lost 5 bases and the V segment lost 4 bases, leaving 5 bases of the junction unmatched. The CDR3 is 17 amino acids. Germline CDR1 is WSHSY and CDR2 is SAAADI.

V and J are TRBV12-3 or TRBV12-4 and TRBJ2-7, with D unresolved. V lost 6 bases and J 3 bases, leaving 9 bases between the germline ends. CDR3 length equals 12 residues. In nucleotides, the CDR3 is TGTGCCAGCAGCTTAACTATCTACGAGCAGTACTTC. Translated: CASSLTIYEQYF.

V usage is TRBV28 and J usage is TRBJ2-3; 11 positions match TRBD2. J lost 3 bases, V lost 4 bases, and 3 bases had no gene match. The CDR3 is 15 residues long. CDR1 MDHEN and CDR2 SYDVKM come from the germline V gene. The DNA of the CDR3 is TGTGCCAGCAGTTCCGGACTAGCGGGTACAGATACGCAGTATTTT. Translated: CASSSGLAGTDTQYF.

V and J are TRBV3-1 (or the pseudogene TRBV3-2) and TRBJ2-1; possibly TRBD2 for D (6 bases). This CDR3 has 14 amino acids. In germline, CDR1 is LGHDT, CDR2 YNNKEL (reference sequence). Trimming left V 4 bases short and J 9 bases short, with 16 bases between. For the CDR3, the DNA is TGTGCCAGCAGCCGTGGGGCGGGAAGGGTTGAGCAGTTCTTC. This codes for CASSRGAGRVEQFF.

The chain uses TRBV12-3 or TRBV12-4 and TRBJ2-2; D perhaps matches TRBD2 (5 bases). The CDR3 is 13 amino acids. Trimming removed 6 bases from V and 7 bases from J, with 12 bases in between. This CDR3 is CASSAREGGELFF. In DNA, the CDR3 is TGTGCCAGCAGCGCCCGGGAAGGCGGGGAGCTGTTTTTT.

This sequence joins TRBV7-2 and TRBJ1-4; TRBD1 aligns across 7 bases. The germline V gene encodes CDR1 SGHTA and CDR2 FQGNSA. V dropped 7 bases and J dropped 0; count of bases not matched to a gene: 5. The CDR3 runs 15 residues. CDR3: CASNRDSATNEKLFF. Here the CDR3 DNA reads TGTGCCAGCAACCGGGACAGTGCAACTAATGAAAAACTGTTTTTT.

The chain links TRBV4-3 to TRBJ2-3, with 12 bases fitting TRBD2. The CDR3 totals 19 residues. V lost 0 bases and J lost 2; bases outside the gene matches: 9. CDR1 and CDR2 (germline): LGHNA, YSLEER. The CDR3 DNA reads TGCGCCAGCAGCCAAGAAAGCGGTACTAGCGGGAGGTCCACAGATACGCAGTATTTT. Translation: CASSQESGTSGRSTDTQYF.

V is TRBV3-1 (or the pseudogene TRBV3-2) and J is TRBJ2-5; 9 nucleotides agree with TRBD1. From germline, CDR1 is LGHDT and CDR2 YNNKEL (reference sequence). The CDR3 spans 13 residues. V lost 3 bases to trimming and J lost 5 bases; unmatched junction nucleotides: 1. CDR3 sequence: CASSQTGGETQYF. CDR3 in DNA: TGTGCCAGCAGCCAGACAGGGGGTGAGACCCAGTACTTC.

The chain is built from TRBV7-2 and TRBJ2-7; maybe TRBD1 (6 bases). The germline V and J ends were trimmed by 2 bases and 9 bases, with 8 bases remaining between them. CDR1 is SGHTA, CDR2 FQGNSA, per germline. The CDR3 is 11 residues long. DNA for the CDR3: TGTGCCAGCAGCTTACAGGGGAGGCAGTACTTC. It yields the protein CASSLQGRQYF.

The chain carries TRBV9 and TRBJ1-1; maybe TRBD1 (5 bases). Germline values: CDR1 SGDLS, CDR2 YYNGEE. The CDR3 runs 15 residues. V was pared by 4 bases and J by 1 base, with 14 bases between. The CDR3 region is CASSLGRTKNTEAFF. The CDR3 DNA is TGTGCCAGCAGCCTCGGACGGACAAAGAACACTGAAGCTTTCTTT.